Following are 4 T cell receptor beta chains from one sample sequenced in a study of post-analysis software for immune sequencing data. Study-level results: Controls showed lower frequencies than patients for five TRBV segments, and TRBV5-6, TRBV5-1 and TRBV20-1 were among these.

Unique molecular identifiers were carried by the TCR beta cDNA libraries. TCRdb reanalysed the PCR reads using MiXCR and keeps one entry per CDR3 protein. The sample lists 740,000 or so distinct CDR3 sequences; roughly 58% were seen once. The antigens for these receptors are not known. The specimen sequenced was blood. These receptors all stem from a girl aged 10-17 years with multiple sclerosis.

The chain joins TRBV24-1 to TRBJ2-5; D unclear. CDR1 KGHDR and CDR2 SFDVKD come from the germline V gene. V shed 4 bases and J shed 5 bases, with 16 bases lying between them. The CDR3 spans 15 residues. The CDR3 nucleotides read TGTGCCACCAGTGACGTAGGACCCCGAGGCGAGACCCAGTACTTC. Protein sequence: CATSDVGPRGETQYF.

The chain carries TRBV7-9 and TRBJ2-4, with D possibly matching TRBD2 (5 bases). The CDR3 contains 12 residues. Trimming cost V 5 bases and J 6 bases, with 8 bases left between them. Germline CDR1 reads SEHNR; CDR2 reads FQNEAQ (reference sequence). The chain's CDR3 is CASSDYRNIQYF. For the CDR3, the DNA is TGTGCCAGCAGCGACTATAGAAACATTCAGTACTTC.

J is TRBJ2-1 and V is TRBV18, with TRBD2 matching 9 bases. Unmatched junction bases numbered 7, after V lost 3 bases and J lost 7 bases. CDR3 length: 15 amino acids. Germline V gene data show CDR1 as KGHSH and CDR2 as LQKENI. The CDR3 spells CASSPFPSGANEQFF. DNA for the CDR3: TGTGCCAGCTCACCTTTCCCTAGCGGGGCTAATGAGCAGTTCTTC. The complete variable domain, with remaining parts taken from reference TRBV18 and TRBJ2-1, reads NAGVMQNPRHLVRRRGQEARLRCSPMKGHSHVYWYRQLPEEGLKFMVYLQKENIIDESGMPKERFSAEFPKEGPSILRIQQVVRGDSAAYFCASSPFPSGANEQFFGPGTRLTVL.

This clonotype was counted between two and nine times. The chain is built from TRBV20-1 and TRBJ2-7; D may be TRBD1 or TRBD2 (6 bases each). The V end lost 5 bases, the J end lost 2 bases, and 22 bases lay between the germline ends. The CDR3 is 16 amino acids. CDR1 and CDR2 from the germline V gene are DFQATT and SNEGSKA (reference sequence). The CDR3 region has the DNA TGCAGTGCTCCTTACGGGGGATCGGGGGCCCCCTACGAGCAGTACTTC. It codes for CSAPYGGSGAPYEQYF.